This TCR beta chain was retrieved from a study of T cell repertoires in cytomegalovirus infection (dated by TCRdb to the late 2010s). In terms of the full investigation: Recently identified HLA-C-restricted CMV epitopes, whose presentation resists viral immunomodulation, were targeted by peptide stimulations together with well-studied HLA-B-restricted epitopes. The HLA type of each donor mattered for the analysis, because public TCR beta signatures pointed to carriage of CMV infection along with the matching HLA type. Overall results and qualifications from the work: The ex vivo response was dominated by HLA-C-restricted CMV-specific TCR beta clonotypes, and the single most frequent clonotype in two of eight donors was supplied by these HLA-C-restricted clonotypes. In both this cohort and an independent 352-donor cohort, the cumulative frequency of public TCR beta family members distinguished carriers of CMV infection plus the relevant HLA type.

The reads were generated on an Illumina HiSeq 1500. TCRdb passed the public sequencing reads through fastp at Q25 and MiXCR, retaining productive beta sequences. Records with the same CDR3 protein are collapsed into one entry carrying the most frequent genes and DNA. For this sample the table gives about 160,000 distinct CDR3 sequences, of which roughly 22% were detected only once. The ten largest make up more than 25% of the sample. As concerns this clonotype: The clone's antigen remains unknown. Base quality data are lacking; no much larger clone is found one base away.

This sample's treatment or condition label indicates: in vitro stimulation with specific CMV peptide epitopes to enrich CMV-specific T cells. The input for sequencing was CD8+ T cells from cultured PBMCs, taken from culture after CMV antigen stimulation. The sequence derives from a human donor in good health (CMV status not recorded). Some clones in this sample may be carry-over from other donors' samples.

The DNA reads as follows: TGTGCCAGCAGTTTAGGCCTAGCGGGGATGATTGAGCAGTTCTTC. The resulting protein is CASSLGLAGMIEQFF. Recombination connected TRBV12-3 or TRBV12-4 to TRBJ2-1; TRBD2 fits 9 bases in the junction. From cysteine to phenylalanine, the CDR3 is 15 amino acids long. The sequence is cut down to CDR3 DNA, 45 bases in frame from base 1. V has 1 base trimmed and J has 9 bases trimmed; junction bases matching no gene number 7.